A selection of T cell receptor beta chains follows, all from one sample in a study of blood T cell repertoires in COVID-19. The table came from immunoSEQ multiplex PCR; TCRdb's copy has only in-frame clones and leaves some out. Of fewer than 250,000 clones detected, nearly 85% appear once; the ten largest clones hold more than 5.5%. The sequenced material came from peripheral blood. These receptors originate from a human donor in a cohort sampled during active COVID-19. CDR3s include the opening cysteine and the closing phenylalanine or tryptophan. Fields, in order: V gene, J gene, D gene, CDR3 protein, CDR3 DNA. D genes are given only for firm matches.

v_call: TRBV5-3; j_call: TRBJ2-1; d_call: TRBD2; cdr3_aa: CARSLGGGRLAGGDNEQFF; cdr3_nt: TGTGCCAGAAGCTTGGGCGGGGGGAGACTAGCGGGAGGAGACAATGAGCAGTTCTTC
v_call: TRBV9; j_call: TRBJ1-1; d_call: NA; cdr3_aa: CASSVTVNTEAFF; cdr3_nt: TGTGCCAGCAGCGTAACAGTGAACACTGAAGCTTTCTTT
v_call: TRBV27; j_call: TRBJ2-2; d_call: NA; cdr3_aa: CASSLQGINTGELFF; cdr3_nt: TGTGCCAGCAGTCTACAGGGAATCAACACCGGGGAGCTGTTTTTT
v_call: TRBV5-1; j_call: TRBJ1-1; d_call: TRBD1; cdr3_aa: CASSRQGNTEAFF; cdr3_nt: TGCGCCAGCAGCAGACAGGGAAACACTGAAGCTTTCTTT
v_call: TRBV5-1; j_call: TRBJ2-7; d_call: NA; cdr3_aa: CASRGQGGLGEQYF; cdr3_nt: TGCGCCAGCAGAGGGCAGGGGGGACTAGGAGAGCAGTACTTC
v_call: TRBV10-2; j_call: TRBJ2-3; d_call: TRBD2; cdr3_aa: CASSEPSGYTDTQYF; cdr3_nt: TGCGCCAGCAGTGAACCTAGCGGTTACACAGATACGCAGTATTTT
v_call: TRBV7-9; j_call: TRBJ1-1; d_call: NA; cdr3_aa: CASSLGQTGNTEAFF; cdr3_nt: TGTGCCAGCAGCTTAGGTCAGACGGGGAACACTGAAGCTTTCTTT
v_call: TRBV5-4; j_call: TRBJ2-1; d_call: TRBD2; cdr3_aa: CASSSPPKTLAAYNEQFF; cdr3_nt: TGTGCCAGCAGCTCCCCACCTAAAACGCTAGCGGCCTACAATGAGCAGTTCTTC
v_call: TRBV4-2; j_call: TRBJ2-5; d_call: TRBD2; cdr3_aa: CASSQDIALAEQIQGTQYF; cdr3_nt: TGTGCCAGCAGCCAAGATATCGCACTAGCGGAACAAATACAGGGGACCCAGTACTTC
v_call: TRBV7-9; j_call: TRBJ2-1; d_call: TRBD2; cdr3_aa: CASSLLAGESPNEQFF; cdr3_nt: TGTGCCAGCAGCTTATTAGCGGGAGAGTCCCCCAATGAGCAGTTCTTC